This T cell receptor (beta chain) was captured by sequencing in a study of graft-versus-host responses after intestinal transplantation. Background on the study: Recipients had multivisceral, liver-intestinal, or isolated intestinal transplants.

The protocol was immunoSEQ multiplex PCR, while the TCRdb copy is restricted to in-frame clones and leaves out a portion. Of more than 65,000 clones in the sample, 84% were seen once. Study findings and constraints: The presence of high graft-versus-host to host-versus-graft clonal ratios in allografts characterized patients with graft-donor T cell macrochimerism.

With V trimmed by 2 bases and J by 4 bases, 10 bases remained unmatched. The CDR3 loop spans 16 amino acids. Germline assignment: CDR1 SQVTM and CDR2 ANQGSEA. This clone showed up just once. Its target is not known. This clonotype was sampled from a human donor who was the organ donor for an intestinal transplant. The rearrangement links TRBV29-1 to TRBJ2-5; 10 bases match TRBD2. The sequenced sample was unstimulated CD4+ T cells sorted from spleen or lymph node cells, obtained before transplant. CDR3 nucleotide sequence: TGCAGCGTTGAACTTCAAGTAGCGGGGGGTGCAGAGACCCAGTACTTC. It encodes CSVELQVAGGAETQYF.